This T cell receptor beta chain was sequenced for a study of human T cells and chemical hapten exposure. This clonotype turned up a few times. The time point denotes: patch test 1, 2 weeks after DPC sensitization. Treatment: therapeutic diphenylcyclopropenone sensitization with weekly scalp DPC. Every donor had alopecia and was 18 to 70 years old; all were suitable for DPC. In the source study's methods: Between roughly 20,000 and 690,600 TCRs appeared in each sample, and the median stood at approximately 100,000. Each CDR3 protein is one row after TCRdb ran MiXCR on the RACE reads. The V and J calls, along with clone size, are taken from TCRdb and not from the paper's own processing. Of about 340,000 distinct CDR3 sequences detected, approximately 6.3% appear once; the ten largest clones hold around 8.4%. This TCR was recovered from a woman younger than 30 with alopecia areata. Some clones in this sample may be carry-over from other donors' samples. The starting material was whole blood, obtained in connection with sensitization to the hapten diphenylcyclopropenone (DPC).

The CDR3 reads CASSQADRPAYEQYF. The CDR3 DNA follows: TGCGCCAGCAGCCAAGCCGACAGGCCAGCCTACGAGCAGTACTTC. The V call is TRBV4-3, the J call TRBJ2-7, with D perhaps matching TRBD1 (6 bases). The CDR3 has 15 amino acids. The V end was cut by 1 base, the J end by 2 bases, with 12 bases between. CDR1 and CDR2 from the germline V gene are LGHNA and YSLEER.